This TCR beta chain was recorded in a study of T cells after yellow fever vaccination. At least ten counts were recorded for this clonotype. Its cognate antigen is unknown. The CDR3 has 14 amino acids. Looked up from germline, CDR1 is DFQATT and CDR2 is SNEGSKA (reference sequence). Germline trimming cut 6 bases from V and 3 bases from J; bases unmatched to any gene: 10. General study findings and limits: The secondary T-cell response peaked on day 5, not day 15, but was weaker. Abundant clonotypes from the bulk population could get into FACS-sorted repertoires as contaminants.

In making TCR cDNA, 5'RACE template switching added a universal primer site and UMIs to it. MiXCR was run by TCRdb on the 5' RACE reads, yielding one entry per CDR3 protein. This table has 150,000 to 200,000 distinct CDR3 sequences, about a tenth appearing once. This TCR derives from a man aged 18 to 30 who received the YFV17D yellow fever vaccine. This material consisted of CD8+ T cells sorted from PBMCs, taken 45 days after the yellow fever booster vaccination. The chain has TRBV20-1 and TRBJ2-7, with 8 bases lining up with TRBD2. For the CDR3, the DNA is TGCAGTGCACCCCGGGGGACTAGTGTCTACGAGCAGTACGTC. It encodes CSAPRGTSVYEQYV.